This TCR beta chain was obtained from a study of T cell changes during pregnancy in multiple sclerosis. The repertoire was sequenced with immunoSEQ multiplex PCR; TCRdb's copy has only in-frame clones and lacks some. This table holds 40,000 to 60,000 clones, 92% found once. Trimming removed 8 bases at V and 4 bases at J, with 21 bases between. Germline V gene lookup returns CDR1 KGHSH and CDR2 LQKENI. The length of the CDR3 is 15 residues. The sequence was collected from a female donor with multiple sclerosis, enrolled in a pregnancy study. The genes are TRBV18 and TRBJ2-7; no definite D call. Sequenced material: CD4+ T cells from peripheral blood mononuclear cells, taken after pregnancy. The CDR3 DNA sequence: TGTGCCAGCCGAAGAGACACTGCCCTGAATTACGAGCAGTACTTC. Translation gives CASRRDTALNYEQYF.